This T cell receptor (beta chain) was observed in a study of blood T cell repertoires in COVID-19. The length of the CDR3 is 16 residues. J lost 6 bases, V lost 6 bases, and 11 bases had no gene match. The germline CDR1 and CDR2 sequences are MNHEY and SMNVEV (reference sequence). Here immunoSEQ multiplex PCR was the method, and the copy in TCRdb shows in-frame clones only, minus some. The repertoire holds about 230,000 clones, with approximately 80% as singletons. The sample comprised peripheral blood. The rearrangement uses TRBV27 and TRBJ1-2, with 12 bases identical to TRBD1. The clonotype originates from a woman aged 35 to 49 who had recovered from COVID-19. CDR3 coding DNA: TGTGCCAGCAGGGTTCTCGGGACAGGGGGCTTTGATGGCTACACCTTC. This encodes CASRVLGTGGFDGYTF.